One sample yielded the 10 T cell receptor beta chains listed below, sequenced in a study of cytomegalovirus exposure and HLA in healthy donors. PCR primers comprised 60 Vbeta and 13 Jbeta primers. Clones were sequenced by immunoSEQ multiplex PCR, and TCRdb holds only the in-frame ones, with some missing. This table holds some 120,000 clones, 75% to 85% found once. The sample taken for sequencing was PBMCs. Source of these receptors: a man younger than 45 in good health and CMV-seronegative.

This clone came up a few times. The chain has TRBV20-1 and TRBJ2-7; D uncertain. Trimming stripped 6 bases from V and 3 bases from J, with 6 bases between. Germline CDR1 is DFQATT and CDR2 is SNEGSKA (reference sequence). This CDR3 has 10 amino acids. The CDR3 spells CSALIYEQYF. The DNA for the CDR3 is TGCAGTGCCCTAATCTACGAGCAGTACTTC.

This clone has just a few counts. For the CDR3, the DNA is TGTGCCAGCTCACCATCTCGGGGAGGTTACGAGCAGTACTTC. Its translation: CASSPSRGGYEQYF. This chain links TRBV18 with TRBJ2-7; tentative D call: TRBD2 (6 bases). The CDR3 has 14 residues. Per the germline V gene, CDR1 is KGHSH and CDR2 is LQKENI. Trimming stripped 2 bases from V and 4 bases from J, with 12 bases between.

This chain uses TRBV19 with TRBJ1-3; D is undetermined. The germline gives CDR1 LNHDA, CDR2 SQIVND (reference sequence). V was clipped by 6 bases and J by 0 bases, with 15 bases between them. This CDR3 is 16 amino acids long. CDR3 nucleotides: TGTGCCAGTAGCAAGGGAGCCGGGGTCTCTGGAAACACCATATATTTT. It encodes CASSKGAGVSGNTIYF.

The chain joins TRBV5-1 to TRBJ2-2; 7 positions agree with TRBD2. J gave up 0 bases and V 6 bases, and 11 bases lay outside the gene matches. This CDR3 is 17 amino acids long. Germline V gene sequence: CDR1 SGHRS, CDR2 YFSETQ. The CDR3 protein is CASTATAGRANTGELFF. The CDR3 nucleotides are TGCGCCAGCACAGCGACAGCGGGACGGGCGAACACCGGGGAGCTGTTTTTT. Full variable domain (missing parts from reference TRBV5-1 and TRBJ2-2): KAGVTQTPRYLIKTRGQQVTLSCSPISGHRSVSWYQQTPGQGLQFLFEYFSETQRNKGNFPGRFSGRQFSNSRSEMNVSTLELGDSALYLCASTATAGRANTGELFFGEGSRLTVL.

This clone was recorded a few times. The chain recombines TRBV5-1 with TRBJ2-7; 8 positions agree with TRBD2. CDR3 length: 15 residues. CDR1 is SGHRS, CDR2 YFSETQ, per germline. The trim removed 4 bases at V and 3 bases at J, leaving 9 bases unmatched. As DNA, the CDR3 is TGCGCCAGCAGCCCGCCGGGACTAGAAGGCTACGAGCAGTACTTC. Amino acids: CASSPPGLEGYEQYF.

The rearrangement links TRBV27 to TRBJ2-5, with TRBD1 as a possible D gene (6 bases). V dropped 7 bases and J dropped 2 bases, with 14 bases sitting between them. The CDR3 covers 14 residues. The germline gives CDR1 MNHEY, CDR2 SMNVEV (reference sequence). The CDR3 region is CASTPAGTQETQYF. Written as DNA, the CDR3 is TGTGCCAGCACTCCTGCCGGGACACAAGAGACCCAGTACTTC.

V usage is TRBV14 and J usage is TRBJ2-2; D ambiguous. This CDR3 spans 12 amino acids. CDR1 is SGHDN, CDR2 FVKESK, per germline. Trimming pared 4 bases from V and 8 bases from J, leaving 8 bases between. DNA for the CDR3: TGTGCCAGCAGCCTTAATCCGGGGGAGCTGTTTTTT. Its protein is CASSLNPGELFF. The variable domain in full, completed from reference TRBV14 and TRBJ2-2, reads EAGVTQFPSHSVIEKGQTVTLRCDPISGHDNLYWYRRVMGKEIKFLLHFVKESKQDESGMPNNRFLAERTGGTYSTLKVQPAELEDSGVYFCASSLNPGELFFGEGSRLTVL.

The gene calls are TRBV5-6 and TRBJ2-7, with 11 bases fitting TRBD2. The CDR3 length is 15 residues. In germline, CDR1 is SGHDT, CDR2 YYEEEE. The ends lost 1 base at V and 5 bases at J; junction bases unmatched: 5. CDR3 region: CASSLTSGSPDEQYF. The CDR3 bases are TGTGCCAGCAGCTTGACTAGCGGGAGTCCCGACGAGCAGTACTTC.

The chain uses TRBV10-3 and TRBJ2-5; 8 bases fit TRBD2. The CDR3 is 12 residues long. After removal of 10 bases from V and 5 bases from J, the junction contained 6 bases not matched to a gene. Germline CDR1 is ENHRY and CDR2 is SYGVKD. The CDR3 nucleotides read TGTGCCACTTTGGGACTAGGGGAGACCCAGTACTTC. Its translation: CATLGLGETQYF.

J is TRBJ2-5 and V is TRBV6-5; 8 nucleotides line up with TRBD1. CDR3 length equals 16 residues. Germline V gene lookup returns CDR1 MNHEY and CDR2 SVGAGI. V lost 2 bases to trimming and J lost 5 bases; unmatched junction nucleotides: 10. CDR3 region: CASSYKERTGFETQYF. As DNA, the CDR3 is TGTGCCAGCAGTTACAAGGAAAGGACAGGGTTCGAGACCCAGTACTTC.